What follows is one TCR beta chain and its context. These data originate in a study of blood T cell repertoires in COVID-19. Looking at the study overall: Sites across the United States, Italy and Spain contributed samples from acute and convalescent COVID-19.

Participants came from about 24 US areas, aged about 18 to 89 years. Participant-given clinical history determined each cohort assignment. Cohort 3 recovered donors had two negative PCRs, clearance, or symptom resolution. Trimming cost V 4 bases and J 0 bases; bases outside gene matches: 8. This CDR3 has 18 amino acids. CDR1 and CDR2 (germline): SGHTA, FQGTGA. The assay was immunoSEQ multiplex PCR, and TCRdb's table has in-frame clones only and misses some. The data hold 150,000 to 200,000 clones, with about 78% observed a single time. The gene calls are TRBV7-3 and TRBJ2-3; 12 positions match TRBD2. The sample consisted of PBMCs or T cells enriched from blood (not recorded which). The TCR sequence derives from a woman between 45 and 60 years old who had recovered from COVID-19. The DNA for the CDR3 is TGTGCCAGCAGCTCCCCCGGGACTAGCGGGTTCAGCACAGATACGCAGTATTTT. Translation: CASSSPGTSGFSTDTQYF. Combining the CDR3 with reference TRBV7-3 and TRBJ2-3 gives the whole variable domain GAGVSQTPSNKVTEKGKYVELRCDPISGHTALYWYRQSLGQGPEFLIYFQGTGAADDSGLPNDRFFAVRPEGSVSTLKIQRTERGDSAVYLCASSSPGTSGFSTDTQYFGPGTRLTVL.